Below, 21 T cell receptor beta chains from the same sample are listed, as sequenced in a study of blood T cell repertoires in COVID-19. The repertoire was sequenced with immunoSEQ multiplex PCR; TCRdb's copy has only in-frame clones and lacks some. Of 200,000 or so clones in the sample, approximately 90% were seen once. Sequenced sample: peripheral blood. These receptors all come from a man aged 25 to 40 with COVID-19, enrolled during active disease.

This chain uses TRBV7-2 with TRBJ2-7, with D possibly matching TRBD1 (6 bases). This CDR3 spans 16 amino acids. Germline CDR1 reads SGHTA; CDR2 reads FQGNSA. The V end lost 0 bases, the J end lost 0 bases, and 12 bases lay between the germline ends. CDR3: CASSLAPGASSYEQYF. The CDR3 bases are TGTGCCAGCAGCTTAGCCCCAGGGGCCAGCTCCTACGAGCAGTACTTC.

The chain couples TRBV30 to TRBJ2-7; D unclear. V shed 7 bases and J shed 0 bases, with 13 bases lying between them. Germline CDR1 GTSNPN, CDR2 SVGIG (reference sequence). The length of the CDR3 is 13 residues. CDR3 sequence (DNA): TGTGCCTTGTTCTCCCCGGGCTCCTACGAGCAGTACTTC. Protein sequence: CALFSPGSYEQYF.

V usage is TRBV30 and J usage is TRBJ2-7; TRBD1 might be the D (6 bases). This CDR3 is built from 15 residues. With 0 bases removed from V and 0 bases from J, the gap between germline ends came to 12 bases. Germline assignment: CDR1 GTSNPN and CDR2 SVGIG (reference sequence). The CDR3 sequence: CAWSVSGASSYEQYF. Written as DNA, the CDR3 is TGTGCCTGGAGTGTTTCAGGGGCGAGCTCCTACGAGCAGTACTTC.

The V and J genes are TRBV11-2 and TRBJ2-1; 8 nucleotides line up with TRBD2. V trimming: 3 bases; J trimming: 4 bases; junction bases outside the gene matches: 2. The CDR3 is 14 amino acids. The germline CDR1 and CDR2 sequences are SGHAT and FQNNGV. The CDR3 is CASSFGTSYNEQFF. CDR3 nucleotides: TGTGCCAGCAGCTTCGGGACTAGTTACAATGAGCAGTTCTTC.

This chain links TRBV19 with TRBJ1-5, with D tentatively TRBD1 (5 bases). CDR1 and CDR2 (germline): LNHDA, SQIVND (reference sequence). This CDR3 spans 14 amino acids. V gave up 4 bases and J gave up 5 bases, with 12 bases separating them. CDR3: CASSTGGVHQPQHF. The CDR3 nucleotides are TGTGCCAGTAGTACGGGGGGGGTGCATCAGCCCCAGCATTTT. Together with reference TRBV19 and TRBJ1-5, the CDR3 gives the full variable domain: DGGITQSPKYLFRKEGQNVTLSCEQNLNHDAMYWYRQDPGQGLRLIYYSQIVNDFQKGDIAEGYSVSREKKESFPLTVTSAQKNPTAFYLCASSTGGVHQPQHFGDGTRLSIL.

This clone came up once. The sample contains more than one DNA sequence encoding this CDR3. The chain employs TRBV4-2 and TRBJ1-4, with TRBD1 identical over 7 bases. This CDR3 comprises 15 residues. Germline V gene data show CDR1 as LGHNA and CDR2 as YNFKEQ. With V trimmed by 3 bases and J by 4 bases, 5 bases remained unmatched. The CDR3 sequence is CASSQRGQSNEKLFF. The CDR3, as DNA: TGTGCCAGCAGCCAGAGGGGGCAGAGTAATGAAAAACTGTTTTTT.

The J gene is TRBJ2-7, the V gene TRBV30, with D uncertain. V gave up 2 bases and J gave up 1 base, with 3 bases separating them. Germline lookup yields CDR1 GTSNPN and CDR2 SVGIG (reference sequence). CDR3 size: 11 residues. As DNA, the CDR3 is TGTGCCTGGAGTCTATCCTACGAGCAGTACTTC. Amino acids: CAWSLSYEQYF.

This clone has a single count. This chain uses TRBV6-5 with TRBJ2-7; a possible D gene is TRBD1 (6 bases). This CDR3 spans 14 amino acids. Trimming removed 7 bases from V and 1 base from J, with 14 bases in between. CDR1 and CDR2 (germline): MNHEY, SVGAGI. CDR3 residues: CASTPMGASYEQYF. CDR3 sequence (DNA): TGTGCCAGCACTCCGATGGGGGCGTCCTACGAGCAGTACTTC.

This rearrangement joins TRBV2 to TRBJ1-2, with TRBD1 matching over 7 bases. The germline V gene has CDR1 SNHLY and CDR2 FYNNEI. V lost 6 bases, J lost 3 bases, and 10 bases stayed unmatched. The CDR3 is 15 residues long. CDR3 sequence (DNA): TGTGCCAGCAGCCGCTATGGACAGGAACACTATGGCTACACCTTC. It is translated as CASSRYGQEHYGYTF.

The J gene is TRBJ1-1, the V gene TRBV20-1; D is possibly TRBD1 (5 bases). V lost 3 bases to trimming and J lost 1 base, with 9 bases between them. Germline CDR1 and CDR2: DFQATT and SNEGSKA (reference sequence). This CDR3 has 13 residues. The CDR3 sequence is CSASVRANTEAFF. The CDR3 DNA sequence: TGCAGTGCTAGTGTCAGGGCGAACACTGAAGCTTTCTTT.

V usage is TRBV6-5 and J usage is TRBJ1-2; D is perhaps TRBD1 (5 bases). The CDR3 is 13 amino acids. CDR1 is MNHEY and CDR2 is SVGAGI in the germline V gene. Trimming removed 2 bases from V and 3 bases from J, with 7 bases in between. The CDR3 reads CASSYQGYYGYTF. CDR3 DNA sequence: TGTGCCAGCAGTTACCAGGGATACTATGGCTACACCTTC.

The chain carries TRBV3-1 (or the pseudogene TRBV3-2) and TRBJ2-7, with no clear D. CDR3 length: 12 residues. Germline CDR1 and CDR2: LGHDT and YNNKEL (reference sequence). Trimming took 2 bases from V and 3 from J, leaving 5 bases between them. CDR3 amino acids: CASSQFVYEQYF. CDR3 coding DNA: TGTGCCAGCAGCCAATTCGTCTACGAGCAGTACTTC.

This sequence joins TRBV19 and TRBJ2-7; tentatively, D is TRBD2 (5 bases). CDR1 is LNHDA and CDR2 is SQIVND in the germline V gene (reference sequence). V dropped 7 bases and J dropped 0 bases, with 13 bases sitting between them. The length of the CDR3 is 14 residues. The CDR3 reads CASMNPGISYEQYF. The CDR3 region has the DNA TGTGCCAGTATGAATCCGGGGATCTCCTACGAGCAGTACTTC.

V and J are TRBV4-2 and TRBJ2-7, with TRBD2 matching over 8 bases. The CDR3 is 17 amino acids. With V trimmed by 0 bases and J by 4 bases, 11 bases remained unmatched. Germline V gene lookup returns CDR1 LGHNA and CDR2 YNFKEQ. CDR3 region: CASSQEVVAGPPYEQYF. DNA of the CDR3: TGTGCCAGCAGCCAAGAAGTAGTAGCGGGGCCCCCTTACGAGCAGTACTTC.

V gene TRBV10-1 combines with J gene TRBJ2-2; a weak D match, TRBD1 (6 bases). The CDR3 extends over 15 amino acids. Germline V gene data show CDR1 as WNHNN and CDR2 as SYGVQD (reference sequence). V was trimmed by 1 base and J by 4 bases, leaving 10 bases between them. The CDR3 protein is CASSEWAGVTGELFF. The CDR3 DNA reads as TGCGCCAGCAGTGAGTGGGCAGGGGTCACCGGGGAGCTGTTTTTT.

V usage is TRBV11-1 and J usage is TRBJ2-4; D might be TRBD1 (5 bases). Germline loops: CDR1 SGHAT, CDR2 FQDESV (reference sequence). This CDR3 comprises 16 residues. V lost 6 bases and J 0 bases, leaving 15 bases between the germline ends. This chain's CDR3 is CASRPGLGIAKNIQYF. CDR3 in DNA: TGTGCCAGCAGACCAGGGTTGGGGATAGCCAAAAACATTCAGTACTTC.

The chain uses TRBV7-2 and TRBJ2-1; 10 bases line up with TRBD2. From germline, CDR1 is SGHTA and CDR2 FQGNSA. The trim removed 2 bases at V and 2 bases at J, leaving 9 bases unmatched. The CDR3 consists of 18 residues. CDR3 protein: CASSLWASGSGAYNEQFF. CDR3 in DNA: TGTGCCAGCAGCTTATGGGCTAGCGGGAGCGGCGCCTACAATGAGCAGTTCTTC.

This clone has a handful of counts. V usage is TRBV9 and J usage is TRBJ2-2, with TRBD1 as a possible D gene (6 bases). The CDR3 runs 17 residues. Per the germline V gene, CDR1 is SGDLS and CDR2 is YYNGEE. Trimming cost V 3 bases and J 1 base, with 16 bases left between them. This CDR3 reads CASSEGDIPRNTGELFF. CDR3 DNA: TGTGCCAGCAGCGAGGGGGACATCCCAAGGAACACCGGGGAGCTGTTTTTT.

This clone was seen just once. This chain joins TRBV24-1 and TRBJ1-5, with D tentatively TRBD1 (5 bases). This CDR3 comprises 14 residues. The V gene's germline CDR1 is KGHDR and CDR2 SFDVKD. The V end was cut by 9 bases, the J end by 2 bases, with 13 bases between. The chain's CDR3 is CATQGSDGNQPQHF. Written as DNA, the CDR3 is TGTGCCACCCAGGGAAGTGATGGCAATCAGCCCCAGCATTTT.

This chain joins TRBV10-3 and TRBJ2-1, with 12 bases lining up with TRBD1. The CDR3 is 17 residues long. In germline, CDR1 is ENHRY, CDR2 SYGVKD. V was pared by 1 base and J by 7 bases, with 8 bases of the junction left unmatched. CDR3: CAISELAGTGGMNEQFF. CDR3 nucleotide sequence: TGTGCCATCAGTGAGTTAGCCGGGACAGGGGGCATGAATGAGCAGTTCTTC.

The chain carries TRBV7-6 and TRBJ1-5, with D perhaps TRBD1 (6 bases). V lost 3 bases and J 0 bases, leaving 9 bases between the germline ends. This CDR3 has 15 amino acids. The germline V gene has CDR1 SGHVS and CDR2 FNYEAQ. DNA of the CDR3: TGTGCCAGCAGCTTGGGACAACATAGCAATCAGCCCCAGCATTTT. Its translation is CASSLGQHSNQPQHF.